The 27 T cell receptor beta chains in this list originate from one sample, sequenced in a study of tumor and adjacent non-tumor tissue in lung cancer. RNA was extracted from bulk tissue without any cell sorting. The library came from three nested PCR rounds adapted from ARM-PCR protocols. TCRdb independently ran MiXCR on the multiplex PCR reads; one entry per CDR3 protein. Among roughly 140,000 distinct CDR3 sequences listed, around 66% were seen once. The specimen was lung tumor tissue. The receptors come from a man aged 55-75 years with small cell lung cancer.

With regard to this clonotype: A read error is likely, as this CDR3 ends without the conserved phenylalanine or tryptophan. The limits of the CDR3 on the DNA are not certain, so only TCRdb's listed CDR3 is given. The V call is TRBV11-2, the J call TRBJ2-1; the tabulated D call, TRBD2, remains unverified against the DNA. Germline V CDR1 and CDR2: SGHAT, FQNNGV. Ends included, the CDR3 has 15 residues. The CDR3 spells CASSLGVSSGNEQLL.

A few counts support this clonotype. The rearrangement joins TRBV12-3 or TRBV12-4 to TRBJ2-3; perhaps TRBD1 as D (5 bases). The CDR3 is 13 residues long. The V end lost 10 bases, the J end lost 5 bases, and 16 bases lay between the germline ends. The CDR3 here is CATPEGEQDTQYF. DNA for the CDR3: TGTGCCACCCCGGAAGGGGAACAAGATACGCAGTATTTT.

This clonotype appeared a few times. The chain links TRBV6-2 or TRBV6-3 to TRBJ1-1; 7 bases are shared with TRBD1. J gave up 4 bases and V 6 bases, and 11 bases lay outside the gene matches. CDR1 is MNHEY and CDR2 is SVGEGT in the germline V gene. The CDR3 extends over 15 amino acids. CDR3 nucleotides: TGTGCCAGCAGAACCCAGGGGGGCGCCGTCACTGAAGCTTTCTTT. The encoded protein is CASRTQGGAVTEAFF.

Remarks on this clonotype: A read error may account for a junction end that differs from germline. This sequence joins TRBV6-5 and TRBJ2-7; the match to TRBD2 covers 10 bases. CDR1 is MNHEY, CDR2 SVGAGI, per germline. The CDR3 runs 15 residues. Written as DNA, the CDR3 is TGTGTCAGCAGTTCCGAGGGACTAGCGCCCTACGAGCAGTACTTC. Protein: CVSSSEGLAPYEQYF.

The rearrangement joins TRBV20-1 to TRBJ2-4; the D call may be TRBD1 or TRBD2 (5 bases each). The CDR3 is made up of 14 amino acids. Germline V gene lookup returns CDR1 DFQATT and CDR2 SNEGSKA (reference sequence). The DNA for the CDR3 is TGCATTGCGACCGGGACGGCTGTGGAAAACATTCAGTACTTC. Protein sequence: CIATGTAVENIQYF.

The chain links TRBV29-1 to TRBJ2-4, with D possibly being TRBD2 (5 bases). With 6 bases removed from V and 3 bases from J, the gap between germline ends came to 15 bases. The CDR3 length is 14 residues. Per germline, CDR1 SQVTM and CDR2 ANQGSEA. The CDR3: CSVGEVGVKNIQYF. The DNA for the CDR3 is TGCAGCGTCGGAGAGGTGGGAGTCAAAAACATTCAGTACTTC.

Many counts were recorded for this clonotype. The CDR3 here is CASSPMGPVQDFSGANVLTF. CDR3 bases: TGCGCCAGCAGCCCCATGGGGCCTGTACAGGACTTCTCTGGGGCCAACGTCCTGACTTTC. This chain links TRBV4-1 with TRBJ2-6; D tentatively fits TRBD1 or TRBD2 (5 bases each). The CDR3 runs to 20 residues. Trimming cost V 4 bases and J 0 bases, with 22 bases left between them. The germline V gene has CDR1 MGHRA and CDR2 YSYEKL.

This clonotype was detected ten times or more. V gene TRBV12-3 or TRBV12-4 combines with J gene TRBJ1-3; 8 nucleotides line up with TRBD1. V was clipped by 3 bases and J by 6 bases; unmatched bases: 4. The CDR3 is 14 amino acids. The CDR3 DNA is TGTGCCAGCAGTTTTCAGGGGGCGGAAAACACCATATATTTT. It codes for CASSFQGAENTIYF.

Only a few counts were recorded for this clonotype. This chain connects TRBV20-1 to TRBJ2-5, with 13 bases aligning to TRBD2. Germline lookup yields CDR1 DFQATT and CDR2 SNEGSKA (reference sequence). Trimming cost V 6 bases and J 5 bases; bases outside gene matches: 9. The CDR3 has 15 amino acids. The CDR3 is CSANGLAGVGETQYF. CDR3 DNA: TGCAGTGCAAACGGACTAGCGGGAGTTGGTGAGACCCAGTACTTC.

A remark on this clonotype: This may stem from a read error, because a much larger clone lies one nucleotide away. This chain links TRBV29-1 with TRBJ1-3; weak D call: TRBD1 (5 bases). The CDR3 consists of 14 residues. Germline values: CDR1 SQVTM, CDR2 ANQGSEA. The CDR3 DNA reads TGCAGCGTTGCGGGACTTTCCACTGGAAACATCATATATTTT. It is translated as CSVAGLSTGNIIYF.

Remarks on this clonotype: The conserved final phenylalanine or tryptophan is absent from the CDR3, which likely points to a read error. The chain links TRBV20-1 to TRBJ2-5, with D perhaps matching TRBD1 (5 bases). Deletions cut 3 bases from V and 5 bases from J, with 7 bases between. CDR3 size: 11 residues. The V gene's germline CDR1 is DFQATT and CDR2 SNEGSKA (reference sequence). The DNA for the CDR3 is TGCAGTGCTAGGGGGCGGGAGACCCAGTACCTC. Translated, it gives CSARGRETQYL.

This sequence joins TRBV28 and TRBJ1-4; 7 nucleotides match TRBD1. V dropped 5 bases and J dropped 6; count of bases not matched to a gene: 9. The CDR3 covers 15 residues. Germline loops: CDR1 MDHEN, CDR2 SYDVKM. The CDR3 sequence: CASSTRGPGDEKLFF. The CDR3 DNA reads as TGTGCCAGCAGTACAAGGGGGCCAGGGGATGAAAAACTGTTTTTT.

As regards this clonotype: One base away lies a much larger clone, so this may be a sequencing read error. The chain links TRBV20-1 to TRBJ2-3; TRBD2 might be the D (6 bases). Germline lookup yields CDR1 DFQATT and CDR2 SNEGSKA (reference sequence). CDR3 length: 12 amino acids. Here the CDR3 reads CSPGAHTDTQYF. The CDR3 region has the DNA TGCAGCCCGGGAGCGCACACAGATACGCAGTATTTT.

Points on this clonotype: This could be a read error, since a much larger clone is one nucleotide away. The rearrangement uses TRBV29-1 and TRBJ2-3; a possible D gene is TRBD2 (6 bases). The CDR3 length is 13 residues. Germline CDR1 SQVTM, CDR2 ANQGSEA. Here the CDR3 reads CSVEGSGTYTQYF. CDR3 nucleotide sequence: TGCAGCGTTGAAGGTAGCGGCACATATACGCAGTATTTT.

A remark on this clonotype: The junction shows a germline mismatch at one end, possibly a read error. DNA of the CDR3: TGTGCCGGCAGCTTAGGCCTCTCAGATACGCAGTATTTT. Encoded protein: CAGSLGLSDTQYF. The chain has TRBV11-1 and TRBJ2-3, with D unresolved. CDR1 is SGHAT, CDR2 FQDESV, per germline (reference sequence). The CDR3 totals 13 residues. The complete variable domain, with remaining parts taken from reference TRBV11-1 and TRBJ2-3, reads EAEVAQSPRYKITEKSQAVAFWCDPISGHATLYWYRQILGQGPELLVQFQDESVVDDSQLPKDRFSAERLKGVDSTLKIQPAELGDSAMYLCAGSLGLSDTQYFGPGTRLTVL.

The chain has TRBV5-1 and TRBJ1-2, with D maybe TRBD1 (5 bases). Germline-derived CDR1 and CDR2 are SGHRS and YFSETQ. V lost 0 bases and J lost 7, with 13 bases in between. This CDR3 region has 14 residues. DNA of the CDR3: TGCGCCAGCAGCTTGGATTCAGGGCCCCTTGGCTACACCTTC. Its translation: CASSLDSGPLGYTF.

In the case of this clonotype: The junction does not match germline at one end; this may be a read error. The chain combines TRBV20-1 with TRBJ2-3; D is possibly TRBD2 (5 bases). Germline V gives CDR1 DFQATT, CDR2 SNEGSKA (reference sequence). This CDR3 has 15 residues. In nucleotides, the CDR3 is TGCAATGCTAGAGATGGGAGCAGAACGATAGATACGCAGTATTTT. As protein: CNARDGSRTIDTQYF.

For this clonotype: Here the CDR3 omits its conserved ending phenylalanine or tryptophan, so a read error is the likely source. This chain links TRBV14 with TRBJ2-2; the match to TRBD2 covers 9 bases. This CDR3 has 16 residues. J lost 5 bases, V lost 5 bases, and 9 bases had no gene match. Germline V lookup: CDR1 SGHDN, CDR2 FVKESK. The CDR3 bases are TGTGCCAGCAGCGACGGAGCGGGAGGTGTAACCGGGGAGCTGTTTTCT. This translates into CASSDGAGGVTGELFS.

This clonotype appeared once. This chain joins TRBV7-8 and TRBJ1-1, with D possibly being TRBD1 (5 bases). Germline values: CDR1 SGHVS, CDR2 FQNEAQ. V dropped 4 bases and J dropped 4 bases, with 10 bases sitting between them. There are 13 residues in the CDR3. The CDR3 DNA follows: TGTGCCAGCAGCTCGCGTGGGGGCACTGAAGCTTTCTTT. Translation: CASSSRGGTEAFF.

Concerning this clonotype itself: Since the CDR3 does not end with the conserved phenylalanine or tryptophan, this likely comes from a read error. V and J are TRBV11-1 and TRBJ1-2, with a weak D call TRBD1 (6 bases). The length of the CDR3 is 13 residues. CDR1 and CDR2 from the germline V gene are SGHAT and FQDESV (reference sequence). The DNA for the CDR3 is TGTGCCAGCATCCGGGACAACTTCTATGTCTACACCTCC. Residues: CASIRDNFYVYTS.

Turning to this clonotype: The junction differs from germline at one of its ends, possibly a read error. The V call is TRBV12-3 or TRBV12-4, the J call TRBJ2-1; D possibly corresponds to TRBD2 (6 bases). The CDR3 has 13 residues. DNA for the CDR3: TGTGCCAGCAGTCCTACTTACGGGGGTGAGGAGTTCTTC. This encodes CASSPTYGGEEFF.

Note on this clonotype: A much larger clone lies a single base off, so this may be a read error. V is TRBV5-5 and J is TRBJ2-3; TRBD2 agrees at 10 bases. Looked up from germline, CDR1 is SGHKS and CDR2 is YYEKEE (reference sequence). V shed 0 bases, J shed 5 bases, and the junction held 6 bases outside the gene matches. The CDR3 contains 16 residues. DNA of the CDR3: TGTGCCAGCAGCTTGGAATCAGCGGGAGGGAGAGATACGCAGTATTTT. It translates to CASSLESAGGRDTQYF.

This clonotype was detected many times. This rearrangement joins TRBV5-1 to TRBJ2-1; 7 nucleotides line up with TRBD2. This CDR3 region has 18 residues. Losses at the gene ends were 0 bases for V and 2 bases for J; bases not matched to a gene: 11. CDR1 and CDR2 (germline): SGHRS, YFSETQ. CDR3 in amino acids: CASSLGGLGILTYNEQFF. CDR3 nucleotides: TGCGCCAGCAGCTTGGGCGGACTAGGAATCCTGACCTACAATGAGCAGTTCTTC. The full variable domain, completed using reference TRBV5-1 and TRBJ2-1, is KAGVTQTPRYLIKTRGQQVTLSCSPISGHRSVSWYQQTPGQGLQFLFEYFSETQRNKGNFPGRFSGRQFSNSRSEMNVSTLELGDSALYLCASSLGGLGILTYNEQFFGPGTRLTVL.

The chain recombines TRBV7-9 with TRBJ2-1; a weak D match, TRBD1 (5 bases). V gave up 6 bases and J gave up 5 bases, with 20 bases separating them. The CDR3 contains 16 residues. Germline V gene data show CDR1 as SEHNR and CDR2 as FQNEAQ (reference sequence). DNA for the CDR3: TGTGCCAGCAGGAACCCGATGGCCAGGGAACACAATGAGCAGTTCTTC. This gives the protein CASRNPMAREHNEQFF.

The chain combines TRBV6-4 with TRBJ2-7; 8 nucleotides line up with TRBD1. CDR3 length: 17 amino acids. J gave up 5 bases and V 1 base, and 13 bases lay outside the gene matches. Per the germline V gene, CDR1 is MRHNA and CDR2 is SNTAGT. The CDR3 DNA follows: TGTGCCAGCAGTGACTGCGTGGACCAGGACAGGGTAAACGAGCAGTACTTC. It translates to CASSDCVDQDRVNEQYF.

This clonotype was recorded once. A much more abundant neighbour one base away suggests this may be a read error. The chain has TRBV20-1 and TRBJ2-3; the D gene is possibly TRBD2 (6 bases). The germline CDR1 and CDR2 sequences are DFQATT and SNEGSKA (reference sequence). This CDR3 has 12 residues. In DNA form, the CDR3 reads TGCAGTGCCCGAGGACTATCAGATAGGCAGTATTTT. The encoded protein is CSARGLSDRQYF.

The sample holds a few counts of this clonotype. CDR3: CASSLVVAGTEQFF. The CDR3 DNA is TGTGCCAGCAGTTTAGTGGTCGCGGGAACTGAGCAGTTCTTC. The rearrangement uses TRBV12-3 or TRBV12-4 and TRBJ2-1; tentative D call: TRBD2 (6 bases). Trimming cost V 1 base and J 9 bases, with 13 bases left between them. This CDR3 spans 14 amino acids.